This TCR beta chain was found in a study of cytomegalovirus exposure and HLA in healthy donors. Study information: Early released data comprised about 85 million unique TCRs from HLA-typed donors. Study results and limitations: Upon later analysis, HLA-associated TCR beta chains proved more clonally expanded than other, equally common chains. The authors later found most CMV-associated TCR beta chains appeared HLA-restricted. High sensitivity and specificity were reportedly achieved when the classifier diagnosed cytomegalovirus status.

In this sample, this clone turned up once. Its specificity is not known. This CDR3 region has 15 residues. V gave up 11 bases and J gave up 2 bases; unmatched junction bases: 8. The V gene's germline CDR1 is SEHNR and CDR2 FQNEAQ (reference sequence). The PCR contained 60 Vbeta and 13 Jbeta primers. Libraries were prepared by immunoSEQ multiplex PCR; TCRdb keeps only in-frame clonotypes and omits some of them. The repertoire has 150,000 to 160,000 clones, approximately 80% of them found once; the top ten carry roughly 12%. The receptor's source is a man aged 25-45 years in good health and CMV-seropositive. The rearrangement links TRBV7-9 to TRBJ2-6; 8 bases agree with TRBD1. Sequencing input: PBMCs. Here the CDR3 DNA reads TGTGCCGGACGGACAGGGACGGCTGGGGCCAACGTCCTGACTTTC. Protein product: CAGRTGTAGANVLTF.